A single TCR beta chain is shown here with its context. Its antigen remains unidentified. A roughly 120-subject validation cohort, separate from the roughly 670-subject first cohort, supplied the donors. Sequenced by immunoSEQ multiplex PCR; TCRdb stores in-frame clones only, minus some. Among about 110,000 clones listed, 88% were seen once. This sample was taken from a study of cytomegalovirus exposure and HLA in healthy donors. Turning to the study itself: A subsequent analysis stated that the roughly 120 validation repertoires were run on the same platform as the roughly 670 first-cohort repertoires. Study outcomes and limitations: A list of 150 to 200 TCR beta chains associated with cytomegalovirus was given.

This CDR3 contains 15 residues. The V and J ends lost 7 bases and 0 bases respectively, with 15 bases between them. The germline CDR1 and CDR2 sequences are SNHLY and FYNNEI. The V gene is TRBV2, the J gene TRBJ1-2, with D maybe TRBD1 (5 bases). The source is a woman between 18 and 29 years old in good health and CMV-seronegative. The sequenced sample was PBMCs. The CDR3: CASILQESPNYGYTF. CDR3 nucleotide sequence: TGTGCCAGCATCCTACAGGAGTCTCCTAACTATGGCTACACCTTC.